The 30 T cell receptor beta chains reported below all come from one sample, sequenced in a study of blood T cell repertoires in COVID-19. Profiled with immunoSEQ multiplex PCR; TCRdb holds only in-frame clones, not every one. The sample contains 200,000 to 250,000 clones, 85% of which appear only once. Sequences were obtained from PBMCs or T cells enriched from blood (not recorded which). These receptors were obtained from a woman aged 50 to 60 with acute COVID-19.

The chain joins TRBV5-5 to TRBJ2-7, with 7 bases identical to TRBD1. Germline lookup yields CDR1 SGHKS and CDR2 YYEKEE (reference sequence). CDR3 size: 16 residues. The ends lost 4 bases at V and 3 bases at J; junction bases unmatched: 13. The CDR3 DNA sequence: TGTGCCAGCAGCCTGAGGACAGGCCTTGGTAGCTACGAGCAGTACTTC. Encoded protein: CASSLRTGLGSYEQYF.

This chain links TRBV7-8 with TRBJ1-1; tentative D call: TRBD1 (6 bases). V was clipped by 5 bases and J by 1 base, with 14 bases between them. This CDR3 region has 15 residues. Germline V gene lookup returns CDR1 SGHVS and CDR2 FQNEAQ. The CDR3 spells CASSSKGHWNTEAFF. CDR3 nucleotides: TGTGCCAGCAGCAGCAAGGGACACTGGAACACTGAAGCTTTCTTT.

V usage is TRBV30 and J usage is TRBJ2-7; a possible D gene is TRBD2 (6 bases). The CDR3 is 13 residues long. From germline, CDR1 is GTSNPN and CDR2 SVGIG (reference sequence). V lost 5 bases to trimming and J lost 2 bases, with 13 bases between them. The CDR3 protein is CAWATGGAYEQYF. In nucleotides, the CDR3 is TGTGCCTGGGCGACGGGCGGGGCCTACGAGCAGTACTTC.

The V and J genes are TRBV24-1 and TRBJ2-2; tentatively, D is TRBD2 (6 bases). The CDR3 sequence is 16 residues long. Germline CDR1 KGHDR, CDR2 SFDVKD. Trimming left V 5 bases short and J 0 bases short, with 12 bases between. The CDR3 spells CATSVGGRPNTGELFF. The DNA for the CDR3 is TGTGCCACCAGTGTGGGGGGTCGGCCGAACACCGGGGAGCTGTTTTTT.

For the CDR3, the DNA is TGTGCCTTCAGGGGGAACACTGAAGCTTTCTTT. Translated: CAFRGNTEAFF. The chain is built from TRBV30 and TRBJ1-1, with D perhaps matching TRBD1 (6 bases). The CDR3 contains 11 residues. V lost 7 bases, J lost 1 base, and 7 bases lay in between. Looked up from germline, CDR1 is GTSNPN and CDR2 is SVGIG (reference sequence).

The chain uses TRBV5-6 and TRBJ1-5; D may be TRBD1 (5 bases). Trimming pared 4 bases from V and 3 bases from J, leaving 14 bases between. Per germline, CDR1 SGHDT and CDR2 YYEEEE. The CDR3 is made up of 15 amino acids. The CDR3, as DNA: TGTGCCAGCAGCGGCGGGGCAGGACTCAATCAGCCCCAGCATTTT. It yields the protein CASSGGAGLNQPQHF.

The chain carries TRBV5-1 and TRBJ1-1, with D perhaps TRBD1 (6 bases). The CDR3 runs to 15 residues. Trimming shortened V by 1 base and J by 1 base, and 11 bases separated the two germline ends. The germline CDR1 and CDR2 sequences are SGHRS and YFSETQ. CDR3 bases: TGCGCCAGCAGCTTGCGTCAGGGACAGAACACTGAAGCTTTCTTT. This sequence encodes CASSLRQGQNTEAFF.

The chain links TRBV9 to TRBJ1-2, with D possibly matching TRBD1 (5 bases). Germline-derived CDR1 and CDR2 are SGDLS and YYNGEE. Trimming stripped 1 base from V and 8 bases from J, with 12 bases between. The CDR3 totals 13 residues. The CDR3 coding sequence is TGTGCCAGCAGCGTACGGGCGGGGGACGGCTACACCTTC. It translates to CASSVRAGDGYTF.

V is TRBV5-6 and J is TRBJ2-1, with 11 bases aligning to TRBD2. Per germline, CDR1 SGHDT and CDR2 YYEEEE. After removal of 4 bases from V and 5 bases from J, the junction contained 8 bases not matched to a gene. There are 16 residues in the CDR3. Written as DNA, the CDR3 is TGTGCCAGCAGCCTCAAGACTAGCGGGGTACACAATGAGCAGTTCTTC. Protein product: CASSLKTSGVHNEQFF.

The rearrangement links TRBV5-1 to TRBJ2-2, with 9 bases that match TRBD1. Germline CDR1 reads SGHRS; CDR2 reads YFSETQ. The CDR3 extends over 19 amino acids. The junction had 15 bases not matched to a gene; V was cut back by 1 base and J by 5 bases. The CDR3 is CASSLHVFGTGIKTGELFF. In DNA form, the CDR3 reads TGCGCCAGCAGCTTGCACGTATTTGGGACAGGGATAAAAACCGGGGAGCTGTTTTTT.

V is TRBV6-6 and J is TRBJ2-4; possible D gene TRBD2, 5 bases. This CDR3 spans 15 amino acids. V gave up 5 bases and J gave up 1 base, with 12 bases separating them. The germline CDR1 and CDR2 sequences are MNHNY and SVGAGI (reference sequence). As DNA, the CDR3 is TGTGCCAGCAGTCCCGGCGGGCTGGCCAAAAACATTCAGTACTTC. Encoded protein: CASSPGGLAKNIQYF.

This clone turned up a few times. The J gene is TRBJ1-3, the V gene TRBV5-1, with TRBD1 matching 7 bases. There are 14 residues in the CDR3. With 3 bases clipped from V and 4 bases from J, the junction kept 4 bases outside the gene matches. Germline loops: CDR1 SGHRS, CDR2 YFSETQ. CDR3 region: CASSSGQLGNTIYF. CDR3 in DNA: TGCGCCAGCAGCTCGGGACAGCTAGGAAACACCATATATTTT.

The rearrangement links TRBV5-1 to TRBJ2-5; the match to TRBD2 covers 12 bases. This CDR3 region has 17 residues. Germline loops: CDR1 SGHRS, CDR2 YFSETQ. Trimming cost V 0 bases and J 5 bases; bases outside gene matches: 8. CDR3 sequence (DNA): TGCGCCAGCAGCTTGGAGACTAGCGGGGGCCTCAGGGAGACCCAGTACTTC. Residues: CASSLETSGGLRETQYF.

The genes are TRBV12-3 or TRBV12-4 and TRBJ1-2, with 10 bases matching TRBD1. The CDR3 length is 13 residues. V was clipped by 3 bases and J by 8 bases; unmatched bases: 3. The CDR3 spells CASSLTGGGGYTF. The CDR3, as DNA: TGTGCCAGCAGTTTGACAGGGGGCGGCGGCTACACCTTC.

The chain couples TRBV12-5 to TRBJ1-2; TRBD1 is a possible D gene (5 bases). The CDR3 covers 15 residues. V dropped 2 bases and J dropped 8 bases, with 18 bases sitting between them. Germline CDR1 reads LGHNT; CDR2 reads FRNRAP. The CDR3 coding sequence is TGTGCTAGTGGTTTGAGGGGAGGGAAGGGAGGCGGCTACACCTTC. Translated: CASGLRGGKGGGYTF.

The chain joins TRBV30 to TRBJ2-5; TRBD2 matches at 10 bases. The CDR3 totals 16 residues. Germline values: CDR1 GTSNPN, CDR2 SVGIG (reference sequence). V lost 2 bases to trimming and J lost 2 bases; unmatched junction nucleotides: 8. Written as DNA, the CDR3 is TGTGCCTGGAGTAGGCCTAGCGGGGGCCAACAAGAGACCCAGTACTTC. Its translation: CAWSRPSGGQQETQYF.

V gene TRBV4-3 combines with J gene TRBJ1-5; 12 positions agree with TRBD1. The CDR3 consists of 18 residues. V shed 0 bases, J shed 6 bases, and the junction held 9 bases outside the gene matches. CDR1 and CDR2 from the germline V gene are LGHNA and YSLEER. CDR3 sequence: CASSQEWGTGGPSQPQHF. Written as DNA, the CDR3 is TGCGCCAGCAGCCAAGAGTGGGGGACAGGGGGCCCCAGTCAGCCCCAGCATTTT.

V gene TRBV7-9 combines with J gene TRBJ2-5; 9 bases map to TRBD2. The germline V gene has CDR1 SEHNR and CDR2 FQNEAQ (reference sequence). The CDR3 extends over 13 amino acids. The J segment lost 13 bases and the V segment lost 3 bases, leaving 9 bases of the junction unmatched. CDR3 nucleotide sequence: TGTGCCAGCAGCTTGGAGCTAGCGGGGAAACTGTACTTC. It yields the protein CASSLELAGKLYF.

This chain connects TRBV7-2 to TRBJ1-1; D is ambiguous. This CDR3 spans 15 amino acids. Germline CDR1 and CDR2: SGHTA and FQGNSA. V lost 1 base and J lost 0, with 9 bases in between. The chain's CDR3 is CASSLVPGLNTEAFF. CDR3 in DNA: TGTGCCAGCAGCTTAGTGCCGGGGTTGAACACTGAAGCTTTCTTT.

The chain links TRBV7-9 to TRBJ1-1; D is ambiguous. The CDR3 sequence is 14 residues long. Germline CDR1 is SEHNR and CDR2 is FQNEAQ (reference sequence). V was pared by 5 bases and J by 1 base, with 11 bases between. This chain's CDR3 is CASSLNTRNTEAFF. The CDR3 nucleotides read TGTGCCAGCAGCCTGAACACACGGAACACTGAAGCTTTCTTT. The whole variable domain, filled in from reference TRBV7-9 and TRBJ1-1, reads DTGVSQNPRHKITKRGQNVTFRCDPISEHNRLYWYRQTLGQGPEFLTYFQNEAQLEKSRLLSDRFSAERPKGSFSTLEIQRTEQGDSAMYLCASSLNTRNTEAFFGQGTRLTVV.

DNA of the CDR3: TGTGCCAGCAGCTTCTCGACAGGGTCGGGGTCACCCCTCCACTTT. Translating gives CASSFSTGSGSPLHF. The chain links TRBV7-3 to TRBJ1-6, with 7 nucleotides matching TRBD1. CDR3 length equals 15 residues. J gave up 10 bases and V 3 bases, and 9 bases lay outside the gene matches. Germline CDR1 is SGHTA and CDR2 is FQGTGA. Full variable domain (remainder filled in from reference TRBV7-3 and TRBJ1-6): GAGVSQTPSNKVTEKGKYVELRCDPISGHTALYWYRQSLGQGPEFLIYFQGTGAADDSGLPNDRFFAVRPEGSVSTLKIQRTERGDSAVYLCASSFSTGSGSPLHFGNGTRLTVT.

Here the CDR3 reads CASSPSGGLQETQYF. CDR3 DNA sequence: TGTGCCAGCAGCCCCAGCGGGGGCCTCCAAGAGACCCAGTACTTC. The V call is TRBV7-9, the J call TRBJ2-5, with 8 bases identical to TRBD2. V gave up 5 bases and J gave up 1 base; unmatched junction bases: 6. Germline V gene sequence: CDR1 SEHNR, CDR2 FQNEAQ (reference sequence). The CDR3 sequence is 15 residues long.

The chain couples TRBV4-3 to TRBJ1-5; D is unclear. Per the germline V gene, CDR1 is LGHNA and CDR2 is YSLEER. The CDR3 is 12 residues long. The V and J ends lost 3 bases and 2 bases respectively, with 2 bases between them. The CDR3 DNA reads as TGCGCCAGCAGCCACGGCAATCAGCCCCAGCATTTT. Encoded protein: CASSHGNQPQHF.

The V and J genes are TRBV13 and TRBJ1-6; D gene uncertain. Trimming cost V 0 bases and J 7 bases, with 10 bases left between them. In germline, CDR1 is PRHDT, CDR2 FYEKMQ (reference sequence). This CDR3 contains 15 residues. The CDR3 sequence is CASSLGGARNSPLHF. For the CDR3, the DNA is TGTGCCAGCAGCTTAGGCGGAGCCCGGAATTCACCCCTCCACTTT. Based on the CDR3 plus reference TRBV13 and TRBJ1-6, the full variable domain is AAGVIQSPRHLIKEKRETATLKCYPIPRHDTVYWYQQGPGQDPQFLISFYEKMQSDKGSIPDRFSAQQFSDYHSELNMSSLELGDSALYFCASSLGGARNSPLHFGNGTRLTVT.

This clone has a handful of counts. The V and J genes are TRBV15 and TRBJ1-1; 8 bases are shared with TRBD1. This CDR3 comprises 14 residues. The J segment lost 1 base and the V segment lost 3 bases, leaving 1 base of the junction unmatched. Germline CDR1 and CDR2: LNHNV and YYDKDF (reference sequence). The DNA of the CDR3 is TGTGCCACCAGCAGCGGACAGGGGAACACTGAAGCTTTCTTT. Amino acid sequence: CATSSGQGNTEAFF. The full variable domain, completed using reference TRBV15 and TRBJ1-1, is DAMVIQNPRYQVTQFGKPVTLSCSQTLNHNVMYWYQQKSSQAPKLLFHYYDKDFNNEADTPDNFQSRRPNTSFCFLDIRSPGLGDTAMYLCATSSGQGNTEAFFGQGTRLTVV.

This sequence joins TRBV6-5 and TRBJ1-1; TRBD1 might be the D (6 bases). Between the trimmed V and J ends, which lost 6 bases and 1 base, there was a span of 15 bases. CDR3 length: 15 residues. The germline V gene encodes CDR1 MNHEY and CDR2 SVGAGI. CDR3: CASRPNYRENTEAFF. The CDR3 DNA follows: TGTGCCAGCAGGCCCAATTACAGGGAGAACACTGAAGCTTTCTTT.

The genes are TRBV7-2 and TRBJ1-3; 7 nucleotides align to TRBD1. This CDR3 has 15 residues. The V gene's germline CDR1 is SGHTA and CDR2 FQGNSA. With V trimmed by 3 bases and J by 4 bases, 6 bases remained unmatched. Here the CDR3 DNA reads TGTGCCAGCAGCTTTGACAGGGTGGGAGGAAACACCATATATTTT. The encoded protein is CASSFDRVGGNTIYF.

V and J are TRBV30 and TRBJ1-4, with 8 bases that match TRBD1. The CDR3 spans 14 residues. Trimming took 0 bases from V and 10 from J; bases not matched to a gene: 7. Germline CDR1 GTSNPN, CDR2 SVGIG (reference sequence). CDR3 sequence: CAWSVQGGRAKLFF. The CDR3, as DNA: TGTGCCTGGAGTGTACAGGGGGGCAGGGCAAAACTGTTTTTT. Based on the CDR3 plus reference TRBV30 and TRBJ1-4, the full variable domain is SQTIHQWPATLVQPVGSPLSLECTVEGTSNPNLYWYRQAAGRGLQLLFYSVGIGQISSEVPQNLSASRPQDRQFILSSKKLLLSDSGFYLCAWSVQGGRAKLFFGSGTQLSVL.

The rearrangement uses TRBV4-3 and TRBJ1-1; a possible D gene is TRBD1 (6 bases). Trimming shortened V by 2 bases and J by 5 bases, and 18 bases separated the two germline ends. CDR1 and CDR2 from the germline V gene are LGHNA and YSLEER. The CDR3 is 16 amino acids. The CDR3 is CASSQSLQGIPTEAFF. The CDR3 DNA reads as TGCGCCAGCAGCCAATCCCTACAGGGAATCCCTACTGAAGCTTTCTTT.

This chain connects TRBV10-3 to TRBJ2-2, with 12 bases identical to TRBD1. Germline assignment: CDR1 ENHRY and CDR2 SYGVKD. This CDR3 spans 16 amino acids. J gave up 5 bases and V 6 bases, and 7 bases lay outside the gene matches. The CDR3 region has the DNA TGTGCCATCAGGCCCGGGACAGGGGGCAGTACCGGGGAGCTGTTTTTT. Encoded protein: CAIRPGTGGSTGELFF.